Listed below are T cell receptor beta chains from one sample, sequenced in a study of blood T cell repertoires in COVID-19. Clones were sequenced by immunoSEQ multiplex PCR, and TCRdb holds only the in-frame ones, with some missing. The top ten clones hold 7.5% to 9% of a sample with fewer than 650,000 clones, about 89% of them seen once. Sequenced: peripheral blood. The receptor source for this set is a woman between 50 and 59 years old with COVID-19, enrolled during active disease. Both conserved end residues are part of each CDR3. The D gene is left open where the match is weak. Not all rows give a size; the values are once, few, many and, for expanded clones, a class.

CDR3 DNA: TGCGCCAGCAGCTTAGCGGGGACCTCCTACGAGCAGTACTTC
CDR3 protein: CASSLAGTSYEQYF
J gene: TRBJ2-7
clone size: few
V gene: TRBV5-1
D gene: TRBD2

CDR3 DNA: TGTGCCAGCAGTGAAAGTCCTGCGGGGGCCTATGGCTACACCTTC
CDR3 protein: CASSESPAGAYGYTF
J gene: TRBJ1-2
clone size: .
V gene: TRBV25-1
D gene: .

CDR3 DNA: TGTGCCAGCAGCTTAGTCTCCCCCGGGACAGGGGGTTCGCAGCCCCAGCATTTT
CDR3 protein: CASSLVSPGTGGSQPQHF
J gene: TRBJ1-5
clone size: .
V gene: TRBV7-2
D gene: TRBD1

CDR3 DNA: TGTGCCAGCAGCATTACAGGGATGAACACTGAAGCTTTCTTT
CDR3 protein: CASSITGMNTEAFF
J gene: TRBJ1-1
clone size: .
V gene: TRBV6-5
D gene: .

CDR3 DNA: TGTGCCTGGAGTGTACTGACTGTCGAATCCTACGAGCAGTACTTC
CDR3 protein: CAWSVLTVESYEQYF
J gene: TRBJ2-7
clone size: once
V gene: TRBV30
D gene: .

CDR3 DNA: TGTGCCAGCAGTTACGGAGGTGGCTACACCTTC
CDR3 protein: CASSYGGGYTF
J gene: TRBJ1-2
clone size: .
V gene: TRBV6-6
D gene: .

CDR3 DNA: TGTGCAAGTCGCCCCCCGTGGAGGGGGGGCGGAACGATGCAGTTCTTC
CDR3 protein: CASRPPWRGGGTMQFF
J gene: TRBJ2-1
clone size: once
V gene: TRBV12-2
D gene: .

CDR3 DNA: TGTGCCAGCAGCGTCCTGAGTGGGGACAACCAAGAGACCCAGTACTTC
CDR3 protein: CASSVLSGDNQETQYF
J gene: TRBJ2-5
clone size: .
V gene: TRBV9
D gene: .

CDR3 DNA: TGTGCCAGCAGCCAAGGATACCGCCGACAGGGAATGAACACTGAAGCTTTCTTT
CDR3 protein: CASSQGYRRQGMNTEAFF
J gene: TRBJ1-1
clone size: .
V gene: TRBV3-1/TRBV3-2
D gene: TRBD1

CDR3 DNA: TGTGCCAGCAGCTTAGCGGGACTAGCGGACCCCGCGAGCACAGATACGCAGTATTTT
CDR3 protein: CASSLAGLADPASTDTQYF
J gene: TRBJ2-3
clone size: .
V gene: TRBV7-2
D gene: TRBD2

CDR3 DNA: TGTGCCAGCAGCTCTCGGGGGGGCCCGGAGACCCAGTACTTC
CDR3 protein: CASSSRGGPETQYF
J gene: TRBJ2-5
clone size: .
V gene: TRBV7-7
D gene: TRBD2

CDR3 DNA: TGTGCCAGCACTCCCGGTGCGGGGGCTCTGAATGAGCAGTTCTTC
CDR3 protein: CASTPGAGALNEQFF
J gene: TRBJ2-1
clone size: many
V gene: TRBV27
D gene: .

CDR3 DNA: TGTGCCATCACTCGGGACACAGCAAACTATGGCTACACCTTC
CDR3 protein: CAITRDTANYGYTF
J gene: TRBJ1-2
clone size: .
V gene: TRBV10-3
D gene: .

CDR3 DNA: TGCGCCAGCAGCTTAGAGATGAACACTGAAGCTTTCTTT
CDR3 protein: CASSLEMNTEAFF
J gene: TRBJ1-1
clone size: once
V gene: TRBV5-1
D gene: .

CDR3 DNA: TGTGCCAGCAGGTACAGGACAGAGAACACTGAAGCTTTCTTT
CDR3 protein: CASRYRTENTEAFF
J gene: TRBJ1-1
clone size: once
V gene: TRBV2
D gene: .

CDR3 DNA: TGTGCCAGCTCACCAATGGGACACCTTGTAGGGACCGGGGAGCTGTTTTTT
CDR3 protein: CASSPMGHLVGTGELFF
J gene: TRBJ2-2
clone size: few
V gene: TRBV18
D gene: .

CDR3 DNA: TGTGCCAGCAGCTTAGGAGATTCCGAAGATACGCAGTATTTT
CDR3 protein: CASSLGDSEDTQYF
J gene: TRBJ2-3
clone size: .
V gene: TRBV7-2
D gene: .

CDR3 DNA: TGCGCCAGCAGCCCAGGCGACGCTTGGTCTGGAAACACCATATATTTT
CDR3 protein: CASSPGDAWSGNTIYF
J gene: TRBJ1-3
clone size: .
V gene: TRBV5-1
D gene: .

CDR3 DNA: TGTGCCAGCAGCTTGGGTTCCCCTTACACTGAAGCTTTCTTT
CDR3 protein: CASSLGSPYTEAFF
J gene: TRBJ1-1
clone size: once
V gene: TRBV5-6
D gene: .

CDR3 DNA: TGCGCCAGCAGCCTATTAGGAGGAGAGAGCTATGGCTACACCTTC
CDR3 protein: CASSLLGGESYGYTF
J gene: TRBJ1-2
clone size: .
V gene: TRBV4-1
D gene: .

CDR3 DNA: TGTGCCAGCAGACCAATGACAGAGCCCGTGTCGACTTTCTTT
CDR3 protein: CASRPMTEPVSTFF
J gene: TRBJ1-1
clone size: .
V gene: TRBV2
D gene: .

CDR3 DNA: TGTGCCAGCAGCTTGGTAGGGGTAGGGAATGAAAAACTGTTTTTT
CDR3 protein: CASSLVGVGNEKLFF
J gene: TRBJ1-4
clone size: .
V gene: TRBV5-4
D gene: .

CDR3 DNA: TGTGCCTGGAGTGCGGTGAGCTCCTATAATTCACCCCTCCACTTT
CDR3 protein: CAWSAVSSYNSPLHF
J gene: TRBJ1-6
clone size: .
V gene: TRBV30
D gene: .

CDR3 DNA: TGCGCCAGCAGTGAGTCGAGGACAGGGAATTCACCCCTCCACTTT
CDR3 protein: CASSESRTGNSPLHF
J gene: TRBJ1-6
clone size: .
V gene: TRBV10-2
D gene: TRBD1